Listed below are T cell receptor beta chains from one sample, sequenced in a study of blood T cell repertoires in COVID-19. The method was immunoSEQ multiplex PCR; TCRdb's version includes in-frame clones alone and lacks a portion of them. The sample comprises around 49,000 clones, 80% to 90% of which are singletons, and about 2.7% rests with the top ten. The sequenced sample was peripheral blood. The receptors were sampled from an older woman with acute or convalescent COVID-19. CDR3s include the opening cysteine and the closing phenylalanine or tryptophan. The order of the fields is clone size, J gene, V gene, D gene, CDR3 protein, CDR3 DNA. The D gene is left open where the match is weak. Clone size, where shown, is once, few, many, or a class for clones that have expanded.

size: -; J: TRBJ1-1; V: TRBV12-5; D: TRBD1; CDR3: CASGLDRGGVAFF; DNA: TGTGCTAGTGGTTTAGACAGGGGCGGTGTGGCTTTCTTT
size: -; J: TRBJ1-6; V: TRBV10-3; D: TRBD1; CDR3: CAISDTGGSGSYNSPLHF; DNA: TGTGCCATCAGTGATACAGGGGGCTCGGGTTCCTATAATTCACCCCTCCACTTT
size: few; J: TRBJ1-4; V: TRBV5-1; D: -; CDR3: CASSPTIATNEKLFF; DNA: TGCGCCAGCAGCCCAACTATCGCGACTAATGAAAAACTGTTTTTT
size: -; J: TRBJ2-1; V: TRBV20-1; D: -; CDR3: CSASRANEQFF; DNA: TGCAGTGCTAGTCGAGCTAATGAGCAGTTCTTC
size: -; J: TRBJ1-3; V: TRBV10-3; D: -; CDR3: CAISETAVSSGNTIYF; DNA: TGTGCCATCAGTGAAACAGCCGTGTCCTCTGGAAACACCATATATTTT
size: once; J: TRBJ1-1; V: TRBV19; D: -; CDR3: CASSTQGNPMNTEAFF; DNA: TGTGCCAGTAGTACTCAGGGAAACCCTATGAACACTGAAGCTTTCTTT
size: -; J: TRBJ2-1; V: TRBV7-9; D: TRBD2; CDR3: CASSPLVREGYNEQFF; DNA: TGTGCCAGCAGCCCCCTGGTGCGGGAGGGCTACAATGAGCAGTTCTTC
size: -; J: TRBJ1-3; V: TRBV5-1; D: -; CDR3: CASSLDGSGYGNTIYF; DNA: TGCGCCAGCAGCTTGGACGGGAGTGGCTACGGAAACACCATATATTTT
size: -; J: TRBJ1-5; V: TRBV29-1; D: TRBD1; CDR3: CSVGTGGPGQPQHF; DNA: TGCAGCGTTGGGACAGGGGGCCCGGGGCAGCCCCAGCATTTT
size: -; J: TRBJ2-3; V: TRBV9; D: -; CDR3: CASSVVTDTQYF; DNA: TGTGCCAGCAGCGTAGTAACAGATACGCAGTATTTT
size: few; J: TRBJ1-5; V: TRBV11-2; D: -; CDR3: CASSLDFRQPQHF; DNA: TGTGCCAGCAGCTTAGATTTCCGTCAGCCCCAGCATTTT
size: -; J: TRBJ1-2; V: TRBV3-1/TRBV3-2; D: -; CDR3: CASSQGRDPGFSSANYGYTF; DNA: TGTGCCAGCAGCCAAGGCAGGGATCCAGGTTTTTCCTCAGCTAACTATGGCTACACCTTC
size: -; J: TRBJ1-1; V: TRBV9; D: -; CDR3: CASSVVPQGVGTEAFF; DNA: TGTGCCAGCAGCGTAGTTCCCCAGGGTGTGGGCACTGAAGCTTTCTTT
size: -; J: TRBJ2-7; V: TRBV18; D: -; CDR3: CATGQYGYEQYF; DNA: TGTGCCACGGGTCAGTACGGCTACGAGCAGTACTTC
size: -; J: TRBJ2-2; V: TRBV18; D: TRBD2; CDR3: CASWGTSEITGELFF; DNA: TGTGCCAGCTGGGGGACTAGCGAAATCACCGGGGAGCTGTTTTTT
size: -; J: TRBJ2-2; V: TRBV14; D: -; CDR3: CASSPLSGGGTKELFF; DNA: TGTGCCAGCAGCCCGCTGTCTGGAGGAGGCACCAAGGAGCTGTTTTTT
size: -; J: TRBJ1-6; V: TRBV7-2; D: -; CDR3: CASSYRNTGLGNSPLHF; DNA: TGTGCCAGCAGTTACCGGAATACAGGGTTGGGTAATTCACCCCTCCACTTT
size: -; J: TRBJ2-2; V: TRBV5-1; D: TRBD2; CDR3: CASSWGTSGSTGELFF; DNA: TGCGCCAGCAGCTGGGGGACTAGCGGGAGCACCGGGGAGCTGTTTTTT
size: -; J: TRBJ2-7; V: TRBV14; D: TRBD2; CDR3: CASSRQSGGSYEQYF; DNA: TGTGCCAGCAGTCGCCAGAGCGGGGGATCCTACGAGCAGTACTTC